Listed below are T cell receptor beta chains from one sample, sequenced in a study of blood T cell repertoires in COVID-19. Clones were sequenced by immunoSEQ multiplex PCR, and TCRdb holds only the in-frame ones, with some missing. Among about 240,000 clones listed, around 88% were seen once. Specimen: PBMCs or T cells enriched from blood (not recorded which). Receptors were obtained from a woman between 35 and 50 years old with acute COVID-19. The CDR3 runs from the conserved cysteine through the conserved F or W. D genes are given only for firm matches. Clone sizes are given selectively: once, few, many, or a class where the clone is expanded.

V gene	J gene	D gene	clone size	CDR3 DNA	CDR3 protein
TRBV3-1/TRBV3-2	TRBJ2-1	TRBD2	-	TGTGCCAGCAGCCAAGAAGGACGGGCGGGAGTCAATGAGCAGTTCTTC	CASSQEGRAGVNEQFF
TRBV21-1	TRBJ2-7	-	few	TGTGCCAGCGGGAGTGTCTACGAGCAGTACTTC	CASGSVYEQYF
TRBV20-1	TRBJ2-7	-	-	TGCAGTGCTGCGGATGCCTACGAGCAGTACTTC	CSAADAYEQYF
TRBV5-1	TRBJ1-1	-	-	TGCGCCAGCAGCTTGGGTAGTACTGAAGCTTTCTTT	CASSLGSTEAFF
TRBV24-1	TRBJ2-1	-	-	TGTGCCACCAGAGCGGCGGGACAGAACAATGAGCAGTTCTTC	CATRAAGQNNEQFF
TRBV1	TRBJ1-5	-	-	TGCACCAGCAGCCAAGATCGAGAGTCAGACAATGGTGAGCAGCCCCAGCATTTT	CTSSQDRESDNGEQPQHF
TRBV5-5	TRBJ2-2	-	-	TGTGCCAGCAGCTTGGATGTAGCCAAGAACACCGGGGAGCTGTTTTTT	CASSLDVAKNTGELFF
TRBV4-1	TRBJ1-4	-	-	TGCGCCAGCCGGGGGGCAGAGAATGAAAAACTGTTTTTT	CASRGAENEKLFF
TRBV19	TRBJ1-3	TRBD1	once	TGTGCCAGTAGGGGGACAGTTAGCTCTGGAAACACCATATATTTT	CASRGTVSSGNTIYF
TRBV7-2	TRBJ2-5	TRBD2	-	TGTGCCAGCAGCGAGACTAGCGGGAGAGGAGAGACCCAGTACTTC	CASSETSGRGETQYF
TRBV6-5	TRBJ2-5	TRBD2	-	TGTGCCAGCAGTCTCTATCTAGCGGGACAAGAGACCCAGTACTTC	CASSLYLAGQETQYF
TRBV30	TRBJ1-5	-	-	TGTGCCTGGAGTGGGCAGGCGAATCAGCCCCAGCATTTT	CAWSGQANQPQHF
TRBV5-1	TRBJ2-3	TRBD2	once	TGCGCCAGCAGCTTGGTTCGGGGACTAGCGGGACGAGGGACAGATACGCAGTATTTT	CASSLVRGLAGRGTDTQYF
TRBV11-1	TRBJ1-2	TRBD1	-	TGTGCCAGCAGCTCGGGACAGATTTATGGCTACACCTTC	CASSSGQIYGYTF
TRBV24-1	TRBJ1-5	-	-	TGTGCCACCAGTGGGGGAGGGAACAATCAGCCCCAGCATTTT	CATSGGGNNQPQHF
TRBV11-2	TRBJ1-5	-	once	TGTGCCAGCAGCTCAGCAGAGCCAGGTCAGCCCCAGCATTTT	CASSSAEPGQPQHF
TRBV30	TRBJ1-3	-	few	TGTGCCTGGAGGATCGATCAGGGAATCGGAAACACCATATATTTT	CAWRIDQGIGNTIYF
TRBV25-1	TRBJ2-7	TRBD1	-	TGTGCCAGCAGTACTCAGACAGGGTTATCCTACGAGCAGTACTTC	CASSTQTGLSYEQYF
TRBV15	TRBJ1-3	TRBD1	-	TGTGCCACCAGCAGAGGGACAGGGATCGGAAACACCATATATTTT	CATSRGTGIGNTIYF
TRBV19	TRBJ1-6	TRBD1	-	TGTGCCAGTAGTATTTATCCGGGACAGCAAGATTCACCCCTCCACTTT	CASSIYPGQQDSPLHF
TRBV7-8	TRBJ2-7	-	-	TGTGCCAGCAGCACCAGGGGACGGTACTACGAGCAGTACTTC	CASSTRGRYYEQYF
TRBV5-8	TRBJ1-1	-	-	TGTGCCAGCAGTGTACGGCGGCTGAACACTGAAGCTTTCTTT	CASSVRRLNTEAFF
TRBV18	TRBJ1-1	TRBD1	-	TGTGCCAGCTCACCACAGAGACAGGGCTCTGAAGCTTTCTTT	CASSPQRQGSEAFF
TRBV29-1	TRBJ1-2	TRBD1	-	TGCAGCGTCGAAACCGGACAGGGTGGACTTGGCTACACCTTC	CSVETGQGGLGYTF
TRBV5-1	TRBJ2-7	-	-	TGCGCCAGCAGCGGGTCGGGACAAAGCTACGAGCAGTACTTC	CASSGSGQSYEQYF
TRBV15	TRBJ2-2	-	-	TGTGCCACCAGCGCTAGCAGAAACACCGGGGAGCTGTTTTTT	CATSASRNTGELFF
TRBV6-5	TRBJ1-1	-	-	TGTGCCAGCAGTTCCCCGAGGACTTACACTGAAGCTTTCTTT	CASSSPRTYTEAFF
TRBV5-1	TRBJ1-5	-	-	TGCGCCAGCAGCTTGGGGCTAAGCGGGAATCAGCCCCAGCATTTT	CASSLGLSGNQPQHF
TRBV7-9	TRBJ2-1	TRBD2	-	TGTGCCAGCAGCTTACTACTAGCGGGAGAACGGGGAAAGCAGTTCTTC	CASSLLLAGERGKQFF
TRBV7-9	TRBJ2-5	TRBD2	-	TGTGCCAGCAGCATGAACAGGGAGCGGGAGGGTGAGACCCAGTACTTC	CASSMNREREGETQYF
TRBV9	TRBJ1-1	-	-	TGTGCCAGCAGTGCAACAGGGACGAACACTGAAGCTTTCTTT	CASSATGTNTEAFF
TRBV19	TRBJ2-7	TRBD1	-	TGTGCCAGTAGCCGACAGGGGAGCTACGAGCAGTACTTC	CASSRQGSYEQYF
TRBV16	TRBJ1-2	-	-	TGTGCCAGCAGCCAATCTTCTTACGGGTCCCCTGGCTACACCTTC	CASSQSSYGSPGYTF
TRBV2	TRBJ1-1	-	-	TGTGCCAGCAGTGGGCATCAGGGGAACACTGAAGCTTTCTTT	CASSGHQGNTEAFF
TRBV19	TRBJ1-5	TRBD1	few	TGTGCCAGTAGTGCCGGGACAGGGGGCACTCAGCCCCAGCATTTT	CASSAGTGGTQPQHF
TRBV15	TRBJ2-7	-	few	TGTGCCACCAGCTACAGGAAGAGCTCCTACGAGCAGTACTTC	CATSYRKSSYEQYF
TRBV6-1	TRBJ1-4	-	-	TGTGCCAGCAGTGAATCGGACAGCCCTTGTTTTTTT	CASSESDSPCFF
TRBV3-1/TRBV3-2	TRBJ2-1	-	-	TGTGCCAGCAGCCAAGTGGGAGATGAGCAGTTCTTC	CASSQVGDEQFF
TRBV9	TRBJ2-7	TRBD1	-	TGTGCCAGCAGCGGGGGAGGGACAGGGGGCTTCTACGAGCAGTACTTC	CASSGGGTGGFYEQYF
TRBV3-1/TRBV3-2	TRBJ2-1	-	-	TGTGCCAGCAGCCAAGGGTACGGTAGCAATGAGCAGTTCTTC	CASSQGYGSNEQFF
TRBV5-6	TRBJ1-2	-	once	TGTGCCAGCAGCTTTCTCTCCACTAGCTATGGCTACACCTTC	CASSFLSTSYGYTF
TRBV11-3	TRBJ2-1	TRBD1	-	TGTGCCAGCAGCCCAGGGACAGCGCTCAATGAGCAGTTCTTC	CASSPGTALNEQFF
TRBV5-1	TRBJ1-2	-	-	TGCGCCAGCAGCTTGGGGACAAAGGATGGCTACACCTTC	CASSLGTKDGYTF
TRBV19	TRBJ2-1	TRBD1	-	TGTGCCAGTAGTTCGGGACAGGGGTTGAATGAGCAGTTCTTC	CASSSGQGLNEQFF
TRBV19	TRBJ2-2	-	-	TGTGCCAGTAGTATAGAAGCGGCAGGGGACACCGGGGAGCTGTTTTTT	CASSIEAAGDTGELFF
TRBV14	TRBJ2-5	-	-	TGTGCCAGCAGCCAAACTTCGGCTCGAGGGACCCAGTACTTC	CASSQTSARGTQYF
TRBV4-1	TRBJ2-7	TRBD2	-	TGCGCCAGCAGCCTCGATGAGGTTTCTAGCGGGCGCTACGAGCAGTACTTC	CASSLDEVSSGRYEQYF
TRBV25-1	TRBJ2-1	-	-	TGTGCCAGCAGTCGGGGTTGGGAGCAGTTCTTC	CASSRGWEQFF
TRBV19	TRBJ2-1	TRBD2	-	TGTGCCAGTAGTTTAGCGGGAGATCCTGAGCAGTTCTTC	CASSLAGDPEQFF
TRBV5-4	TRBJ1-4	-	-	TGTGCCAGCAGCTTGGGCGCGGGGGCAACTAATGAAAAACTGTTTTTT	CASSLGAGATNEKLFF
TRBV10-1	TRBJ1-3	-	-	TGCGCCAGCAAAGAACAGGTCTTAGAAAACACCATATATTTT	CASKEQVLENTIYF
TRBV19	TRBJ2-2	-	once	TGTGCCAGTAGTTGGCCCGGGGAGCTGTTTTTT	CASSWPGELFF
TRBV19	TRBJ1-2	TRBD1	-	TGTGCCAGTAGTACAACGGGACAGGGGTTATATGGCTACACCTTC	CASSTTGQGLYGYTF
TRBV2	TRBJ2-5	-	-	TGTGCCAGCAGTTCGCGTGAGACCCAGTACTTC	CASSSRETQYF
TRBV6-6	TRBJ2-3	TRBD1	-	TGTGCCAGCAGTTACTCCCCCGGACAGGGCACAGATACGCAGTATTTT	CASSYSPGQGTDTQYF
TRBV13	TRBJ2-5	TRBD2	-	TGTGCCAGCAGCCCCAGGACTAGCGGGACCCCAGACGCTCGAGAGACCCAGTACTTC	CASSPRTSGTPDARETQYF
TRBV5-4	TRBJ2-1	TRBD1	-	TGTGCCAGCAGCTCGGGACAGGGGAGACGGGGGGATGAGCAGTTCTTC	CASSSGQGRRGDEQFF
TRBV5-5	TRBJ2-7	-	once	TGTGCCAGCAGCTTGGTGTTGGGAGGCTCCTACGAGCAGTACTTC	CASSLVLGGSYEQYF
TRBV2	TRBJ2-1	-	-	TGTGCCAGCAGGGTTACTAAGGATGAGCAGTTCTTC	CASRVTKDEQFF